This is a list of T cell receptor beta chains from one sample in a study of blood T cell repertoires in COVID-19. The protocol was immunoSEQ multiplex PCR, while the TCRdb copy is restricted to in-frame clones and leaves out a portion. The table has approximately 400,000 clones, more than 75% seen once. Sequencing was done on a sample of PBMCs or T cells enriched from blood (not recorded which). The receptors originated from a man aged 25 to 45 who had recovered from COVID-19. Both conserved end residues are part of each CDR3. A D gene is named only where the DNA matches it firmly. The size field is filled for only some rows; it gives once, few, many or a size class.

size: once
J: TRBJ2-7
V: TRBV27
D: TRBD1
CDR3: CASSLSQGARYEQYF
DNA: TGTGCCAGCAGTTTATCACAGGGGGCGCGATACGAGCAGTACTTC

size: .
J: TRBJ2-7
V: TRBV12-3/TRBV12-4
D: .
CDR3: CASSSRGPEQYF
DNA: TGTGCCAGCAGTAGTAGAGGGCCCGAGCAGTACTTC

size: once
J: TRBJ2-3
V: TRBV5-1
D: .
CDR3: CASSLAGGPISTDTQYF
DNA: TGCGCCAGCAGCTTGGCCGGCGGGCCCATTAGCACAGATACGCAGTATTTT

size: .
J: TRBJ1-2
V: TRBV4-1
D: .
CDR3: CASSPLPGDNYGYTF
DNA: TGCGCCAGCAGCCCCCTCCCGGGAGATAACTATGGCTACACCTTC

size: .
J: TRBJ1-2
V: TRBV6-5
D: TRBD1
CDR3: CASGGPSGGYYGYTF
DNA: TGTGCCAGCGGAGGACCCTCAGGGGGCTACTATGGCTACACCTTC

size: .
J: TRBJ2-7
V: TRBV5-1
D: TRBD1
CDR3: CASGDRNEQYF
DNA: TGCGCCAGCGGGGACAGGAACGAGCAGTACTTC

size: .
J: TRBJ2-7
V: TRBV5-1
D: TRBD1
CDR3: CASSFRDRGYEQYF
DNA: TGCGCCAGCAGCTTCCGGGACAGGGGATACGAGCAGTACTTC

size: .
J: TRBJ2-7
V: TRBV2
D: .
CDR3: CASRGQGGTLYEQYF
DNA: TGTGCCAGCAGAGGACAGGGAGGGACTCTCTACGAGCAGTACTTC

size: .
J: TRBJ2-1
V: TRBV27
D: .
CDR3: CASSFPGNEQFF
DNA: TGTGCCAGCAGTTTTCCAGGTAATGAGCAGTTCTTC

size: .
J: TRBJ1-4
V: TRBV5-6
D: .
CDR3: CASSSRQRLNEKLFF
DNA: TGTGCCAGCAGCTCCAGACAGCGACTGAATGAAAAACTGTTTTTT

size: .
J: TRBJ1-6
V: TRBV7-2
D: TRBD1
CDR3: CASSADRGNSPLHF
DNA: TGTGCCAGCAGCGCAGACAGGGGGAATTCACCCCTCCACTTT

size: .
J: TRBJ1-2
V: TRBV2
D: .
CDR3: CASILRPTNYGYTF
DNA: TGTGCCAGCATATTGAGGCCGACTAACTATGGCTACACCTTC

size: .
J: TRBJ1-5
V: TRBV18
D: TRBD1
CDR3: CASSPSGQRNQPQHF
DNA: TGTGCCAGCTCACCATCGGGACAGCGGAATCAGCCCCAGCATTTT

size: .
J: TRBJ1-1
V: TRBV5-4
D: TRBD1
CDR3: CASSLGGTGGTEAFF
DNA: TGTGCCAGCAGCTTGGGGGGGACAGGCGGCACTGAAGCTTTCTTT

size: once
J: TRBJ1-5
V: TRBV12-5
D: .
CDR3: CASAQGSNQPQHF
DNA: TGTGCTAGTGCCCAGGGAAGCAATCAGCCCCAGCATTTT

size: .
J: TRBJ2-7
V: TRBV6-5
D: TRBD1
CDR3: CASRRAGGGEQYF
DNA: TGTGCCAGCAGACGGGCAGGGGGCGGCGAGCAGTACTTC

size: .
J: TRBJ2-1
V: TRBV3-1/TRBV3-2
D: TRBD1
CDR3: CASTAGTGIYNEQFF
DNA: TGTGCCAGCACCGCCGGGACAGGGATCTACAATGAGCAGTTCTTC

size: .
J: TRBJ1-5
V: TRBV30
D: TRBD1
CDR3: CAWSVPTGDWSNQPQHF
DNA: TGTGCCTGGAGTGTACCAACAGGGGATTGGAGCAATCAGCCCCAGCATTTT

size: .
J: TRBJ1-5
V: TRBV12-5
D: .
CDR3: CASGFGESNQPQHF
DNA: TGTGCTAGTGGTTTCGGGGAATCTAATCAGCCCCAGCATTTT

size: .
J: TRBJ2-1
V: TRBV7-8
D: .
CDR3: CASSGLVAGEQFF
DNA: TGTGCCAGCAGCGGCCTGGTCGCTGGTGAGCAGTTCTTC

size: .
J: TRBJ1-5
V: TRBV10-2
D: .
CDR3: CASSDGSSNQPQHF
DNA: TGCGCCAGCAGTGATGGCAGTAGCAATCAGCCCCAGCATTTT

size: .
J: TRBJ2-3
V: TRBV7-3
D: TRBD1
CDR3: CASSWGQASTDTQYF
DNA: TGTGCCAGCAGCTGGGGACAGGCCAGCACAGATACGCAGTATTTT

size: .
J: TRBJ1-4
V: TRBV10-3
D: .
CDR3: CAISEYRDNEKLFF
DNA: TGTGCCATCAGTGAGTACAGGGATAATGAAAAACTGTTTTTT

size: few
J: TRBJ1-5
V: TRBV6-5
D: .
CDR3: CASKVGDNQPQHF
DNA: TGTGCCAGCAAAGTCGGTGACAATCAGCCCCAGCATTTT

size: .
J: TRBJ1-4
V: TRBV4-2
D: .
CDR3: CASSQVNGGAGREKLFF
DNA: TGTGCCAGCAGCCAAGTAAATGGGGGCGCGGGTAGGGAAAAACTGTTTTTT

size: .
J: TRBJ1-2
V: TRBV2
D: TRBD1
CDR3: CASRNGQGYSPGYTF
DNA: TGTGCCAGCAGAAACGGACAGGGATACTCGCCTGGCTACACCTTC

size: .
J: TRBJ1-5
V: TRBV19
D: .
CDR3: CASEGQGYQPQHF
DNA: TGTGCCAGTGAGGGCCAGGGGTATCAGCCCCAGCATTTT

size: .
J: TRBJ2-2
V: TRBV6-5
D: .
CDR3: CASSSTPGGELFF
DNA: TGTGCCAGCAGTTCGACTCCTGGCGGGGAGCTGTTTTTT

size: .
J: TRBJ1-4
V: TRBV30
D: .
CDR3: CAWRQGLYRRSNEKLFF
DNA: TGTGCCTGGAGACAGGGTCTATACAGGCGGTCTAATGAAAAACTGTTTTTT

size: few
J: TRBJ1-1
V: TRBV6-2/TRBV6-3
D: .
CDR3: CASSYSQLMNTEAFF
DNA: TGTGCCAGCAGTTACTCACAGCTCATGAACACTGAAGCTTTCTTT

size: .
J: TRBJ1-5
V: TRBV2
D: TRBD1
CDR3: CASRLQGLHQPQHF
DNA: TGTGCCAGCCGCCTACAGGGGCTACATCAGCCCCAGCATTTT

size: .
J: TRBJ2-5
V: TRBV14
D: TRBD2
CDR3: CASSQDSASGGRETQYF
DNA: TGTGCCAGCAGCCAAGATTCGGCTAGCGGGGGGAGAGAGACCCAGTACTTC

size: .
J: TRBJ1-2
V: TRBV15
D: .
CDR3: CATSRDPADISYGYTF
DNA: TGTGCCACCAGCAGAGATCCGGCGGACATTTCCTATGGCTACACCTTC

size: .
J: TRBJ1-1
V: TRBV5-6
D: .
CDR3: CASSKTGNTEAFF
DNA: TGTGCCAGCAGCAAAACAGGGAACACTGAAGCTTTCTTT